This T cell receptor beta chain was documented in a study of regulatory T cells in long-lasting Graves disease. Study information: The study enrolled newly diagnosed Graves' patients on antithyroid drugs under 3 months. Whole-study results and caveats: It was in persistent disease that TRBV28, TRBJ1-2 and TRBJ2-5 were favored.

Comment on this clonotype: Its antigen remains unidentified.

V was pared by 5 bases and J by 2 bases, with 18 bases of the junction left unmatched. This CDR3 region has 19 residues. Germline CDR1 and CDR2: MDHEN and SYDVKM. Time point denoted: newly diagnosed GD, antithyroid drugs for less than 3 months. Researchers made the TCR library from RNA that was extracted from PBMCs. Arm-PCR of CDR3 regions and iRepertoire HTBI primers were used to build TCR beta libraries. TCRdb called the multiplex PCR reads again in MiXCR, with one record for every CDR3 protein. The profile shows 420,000 or so distinct CDR3 sequences, around 17% of them singletons. The sample also formed part of further work on T cells in Graves' hyperthyroidism and ophthalmopathy. Per that study: Calling Graves' hyperthyroidism stable meant ophthalmopathy did not progress within 18 months. Carried out on the TCR CDR3, a first-round RT-PCR used the HTBI primer set.

The rearrangement joins TRBV28 to TRBJ2-7; 10 positions agree with TRBD2. This material consisted of peripheral blood mononuclear cells (PBMCs), taken at new diagnosis, from a patient treated with antithyroid drugs. This receptor was obtained from a woman younger than 35 with Graves disease. CDR3 DNA: TGTGCCAGCAGTCCATGGGTTCAAACCGGGACTAGCGTCCCCTACGAGCAGTACTTC. Residues: CASSPWVQTGTSVPYEQYF.